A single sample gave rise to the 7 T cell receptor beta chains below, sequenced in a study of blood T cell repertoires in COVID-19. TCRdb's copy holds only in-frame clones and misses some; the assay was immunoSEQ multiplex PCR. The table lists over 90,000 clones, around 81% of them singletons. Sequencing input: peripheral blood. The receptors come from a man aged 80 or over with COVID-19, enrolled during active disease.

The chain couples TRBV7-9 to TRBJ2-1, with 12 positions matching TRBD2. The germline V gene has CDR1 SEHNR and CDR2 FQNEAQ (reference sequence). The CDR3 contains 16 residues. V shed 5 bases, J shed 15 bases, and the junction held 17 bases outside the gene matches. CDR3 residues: CASSPDRLLAGGRRFF. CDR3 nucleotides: TGTGCCAGCAGCCCAGATAGATTACTAGCGGGGGGCCGCCGGTTCTTC. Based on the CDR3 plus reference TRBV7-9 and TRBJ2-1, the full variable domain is DTGVSQNPRHKITKRGQNVTFRCDPISEHNRLYWYRQTLGQGPEFLTYFQNEAQLEKSRLLSDRFSAERPKGSFSTLEIQRTEQGDSAMYLCASSPDRLLAGGRRFFGPGTRLTVL.

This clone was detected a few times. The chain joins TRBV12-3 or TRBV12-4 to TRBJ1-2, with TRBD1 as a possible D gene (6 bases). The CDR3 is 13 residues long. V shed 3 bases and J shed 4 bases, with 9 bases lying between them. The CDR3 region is CASSFSRGYGYTF. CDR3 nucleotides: TGTGCCAGCAGTTTTTCCAGGGGCTATGGCTACACCTTC.

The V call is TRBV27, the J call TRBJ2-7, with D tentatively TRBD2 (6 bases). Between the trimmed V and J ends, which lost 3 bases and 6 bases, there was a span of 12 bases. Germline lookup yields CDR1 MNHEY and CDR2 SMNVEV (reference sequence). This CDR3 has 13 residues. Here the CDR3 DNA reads TGTGCCAGCAGTTTCCCGGGGGTCGGCGAGCAGTACTTC. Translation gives CASSFPGVGEQYF.

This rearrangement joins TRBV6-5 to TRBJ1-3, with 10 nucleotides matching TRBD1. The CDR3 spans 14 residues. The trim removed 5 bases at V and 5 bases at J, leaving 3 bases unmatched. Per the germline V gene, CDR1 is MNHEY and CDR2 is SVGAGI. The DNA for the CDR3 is TGTGCCAGCAGTCGACAGGGGGCGAGAAACACCATATATTTT. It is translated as CASSRQGARNTIYF.

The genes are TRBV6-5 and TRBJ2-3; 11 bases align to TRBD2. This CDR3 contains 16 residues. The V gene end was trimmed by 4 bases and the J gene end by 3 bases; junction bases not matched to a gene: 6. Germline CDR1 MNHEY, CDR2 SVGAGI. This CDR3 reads CASSSRTSGRTDTQYF. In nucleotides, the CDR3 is TGTGCCAGCAGTTCCAGGACTAGCGGGCGGACAGATACGCAGTATTTT.

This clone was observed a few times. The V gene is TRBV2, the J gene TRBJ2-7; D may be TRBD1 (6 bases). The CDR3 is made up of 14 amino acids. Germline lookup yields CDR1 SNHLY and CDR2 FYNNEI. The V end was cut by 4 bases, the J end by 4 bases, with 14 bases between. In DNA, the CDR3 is TGTGCCAGCAGTGTCCAACAGGGCCCATACGAGCAGTACTTC. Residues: CASSVQQGPYEQYF.

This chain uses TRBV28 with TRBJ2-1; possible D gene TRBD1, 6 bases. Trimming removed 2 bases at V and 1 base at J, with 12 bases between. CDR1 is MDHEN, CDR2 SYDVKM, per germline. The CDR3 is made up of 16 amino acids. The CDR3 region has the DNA TGTGCCAGCAGTTTAGGGGGCGGAAGGTCCTACAATGAGCAGTTCTTC. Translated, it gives CASSLGGGRSYNEQFF. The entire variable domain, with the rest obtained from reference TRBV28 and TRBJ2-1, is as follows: DVKVTQSSRYLVKRTGEKVFLECVQDMDHENMFWYRQDPGLGLRLIYFSYDVKMKEKGDIPEGYSVSREKKERFSLILESASTNQTSMYLCASSLGGGRSYNEQFFGPGTRLTVL.